Listed below are T cell receptor beta chains from one sample, sequenced in a study of blood T cell repertoires in COVID-19. Method: immunoSEQ multiplex PCR; TCRdb's copy keeps in-frame clones and lacks some. Seen here are 350,000 to 400,000 clones, 90% to 95% observed once, and the top ten hold roughly 0.86%. Sequencing was done on a sample of PBMCs or T cells enriched from blood (not recorded which). These TCRs come from a middle-aged woman who had been exposed to COVID-19. The CDR3 runs from the conserved cysteine through the conserved F or W. D genes are given only for firm matches. Clone size, where shown, is once, few, many, or a class for clones that have expanded.

clone_size: -; d_call: TRBD1; v_call: TRBV5-4; j_call: TRBJ1-1; cdr3_aa: CASSSYRFPLTGGKAEAFF
clone_size: -; d_call: TRBD2; v_call: TRBV5-1; j_call: TRBJ2-3; cdr3_aa: CASSLVRPGLAEDTQYF
clone_size: -; d_call: -; v_call: TRBV19; j_call: TRBJ1-3; cdr3_aa: CASKGDHHSGNTIYF
clone_size: few; d_call: -; v_call: TRBV19; j_call: TRBJ1-5; cdr3_aa: CASSIGGASNQPQHF
clone_size: -; d_call: TRBD2; v_call: TRBV4-1; j_call: TRBJ2-1; cdr3_aa: CASSLLGLAGANEQFF
clone_size: -; d_call: -; v_call: TRBV29-1; j_call: TRBJ2-2; cdr3_aa: CSVGARGATGELFF
clone_size: -; d_call: -; v_call: TRBV19; j_call: TRBJ1-1; cdr3_aa: CASSIARGGNTEAFF
clone_size: -; d_call: TRBD1; v_call: TRBV28; j_call: TRBJ1-1; cdr3_aa: CASSDVTGGLNTEAFF
clone_size: -; d_call: TRBD2; v_call: TRBV10-3; j_call: TRBJ2-3; cdr3_aa: CAISEGLAGVTDTQYF
clone_size: -; d_call: TRBD1; v_call: TRBV7-9; j_call: TRBJ1-1; cdr3_aa: CASSLEGQVKLEAFF
clone_size: -; d_call: -; v_call: TRBV6-5; j_call: TRBJ1-4; cdr3_aa: CASSYRGSYEKLFF
clone_size: -; d_call: -; v_call: TRBV11-3; j_call: TRBJ2-1; cdr3_aa: CASSPRGKNEQFF
clone_size: -; d_call: TRBD1; v_call: TRBV9; j_call: TRBJ2-2; cdr3_aa: CASDRVGTGELFF
clone_size: -; d_call: TRBD1; v_call: TRBV30; j_call: TRBJ2-5; cdr3_aa: CAWNGQGRETQYF
clone_size: -; d_call: -; v_call: TRBV5-4; j_call: TRBJ2-7; cdr3_aa: CASSTGGARYEQYF
clone_size: once; d_call: TRBD2; v_call: TRBV13; j_call: TRBJ2-7; cdr3_aa: CASSSRSGGTSYEQYF
clone_size: -; d_call: TRBD2; v_call: TRBV25-1; j_call: TRBJ2-2; cdr3_aa: CASSALILAGNTGELFF
clone_size: -; d_call: -; v_call: TRBV5-1; j_call: TRBJ1-1; cdr3_aa: CASRGGAWTEAFF
clone_size: -; d_call: -; v_call: TRBV7-9; j_call: TRBJ2-5; cdr3_aa: CASSRDSGPETQYF
clone_size: many; d_call: TRBD2; v_call: TRBV18; j_call: TRBJ2-2; cdr3_aa: CASSELAGSNTGELFF
clone_size: -; d_call: -; v_call: TRBV7-8; j_call: TRBJ1-3; cdr3_aa: CASSLGLGNTIYF
clone_size: -; d_call: -; v_call: TRBV15; j_call: TRBJ1-1; cdr3_aa: CATSRRGQMNTEAFF
clone_size: -; d_call: TRBD1; v_call: TRBV11-2; j_call: TRBJ2-7; cdr3_aa: CASTKSPGQGYEQYF
clone_size: once; d_call: -; v_call: TRBV6-5; j_call: TRBJ1-2; cdr3_aa: CASSYSEREGYTF
clone_size: -; d_call: TRBD1; v_call: TRBV13; j_call: TRBJ2-5; cdr3_aa: CASSTGTGTGETQYF
clone_size: -; d_call: TRBD2; v_call: TRBV2; j_call: TRBJ2-2; cdr3_aa: CASSEEFGGAGELFF
clone_size: -; d_call: -; v_call: TRBV2; j_call: TRBJ2-6; cdr3_aa: CASSLQSGANVLTF
clone_size: few; d_call: -; v_call: TRBV25-1; j_call: TRBJ1-2; cdr3_aa: CASSEQGRNYGYTF
clone_size: once; d_call: -; v_call: TRBV27; j_call: TRBJ1-3; cdr3_aa: CASSLGGAGNTIYF
clone_size: few; d_call: -; v_call: TRBV19; j_call: TRBJ1-6; cdr3_aa: CASSGRGDSPLHF
clone_size: -; d_call: -; v_call: TRBV27; j_call: TRBJ2-1; cdr3_aa: CASRADNNEQFF
clone_size: -; d_call: -; v_call: TRBV2; j_call: TRBJ1-5; cdr3_aa: CASSASGRVSNQPQHF
clone_size: few; d_call: -; v_call: TRBV9; j_call: TRBJ1-2; cdr3_aa: CASSTSGQANYGYTF
clone_size: -; d_call: -; v_call: TRBV3-1/TRBV3-2; j_call: TRBJ1-2; cdr3_aa: CASSQDLRQKRANYGYTF
clone_size: -; d_call: TRBD1; v_call: TRBV28; j_call: TRBJ1-5; cdr3_aa: CASSSATGDNQPQHF
clone_size: -; d_call: -; v_call: TRBV29-1; j_call: TRBJ2-3; cdr3_aa: CSVKGLAVGGDTQYF
clone_size: -; d_call: -; v_call: TRBV15; j_call: TRBJ1-2; cdr3_aa: CATSHSGGTSSPNYGYTF
clone_size: -; d_call: -; v_call: TRBV6-5; j_call: TRBJ2-1; cdr3_aa: CASSLQGLGNEQFF
clone_size: -; d_call: TRBD2; v_call: TRBV11-3; j_call: TRBJ2-7; cdr3_aa: CASSSTGTSVQYF
clone_size: -; d_call: TRBD1; v_call: TRBV19; j_call: TRBJ2-7; cdr3_aa: CASSMGTGGYEQYF
clone_size: -; d_call: TRBD2; v_call: TRBV9; j_call: TRBJ2-1; cdr3_aa: CASSVEGLAINEQFF
clone_size: few; d_call: -; v_call: TRBV6-2/TRBV6-3; j_call: TRBJ2-2; cdr3_aa: CASSYRVTGELFF
clone_size: -; d_call: TRBD2; v_call: TRBV2; j_call: TRBJ2-7; cdr3_aa: CASSVGGGVSYEQYF
clone_size: -; d_call: TRBD2; v_call: TRBV6-5; j_call: TRBJ2-7; cdr3_aa: CASSSQDPGTSSEQYF
clone_size: -; d_call: -; v_call: TRBV27; j_call: TRBJ2-5; cdr3_aa: CASTLRIGLETQYF
clone_size: -; d_call: TRBD2; v_call: TRBV7-2; j_call: TRBJ2-1; cdr3_aa: CASSPRLAGGFNEQFF